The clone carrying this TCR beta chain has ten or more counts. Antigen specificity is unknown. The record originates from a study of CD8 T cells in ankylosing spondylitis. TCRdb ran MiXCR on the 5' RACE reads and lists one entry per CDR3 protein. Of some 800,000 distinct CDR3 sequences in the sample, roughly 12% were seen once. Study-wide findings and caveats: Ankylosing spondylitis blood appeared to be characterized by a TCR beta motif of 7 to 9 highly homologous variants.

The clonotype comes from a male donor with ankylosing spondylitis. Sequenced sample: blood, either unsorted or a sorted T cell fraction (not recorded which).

CDR3 coding DNA: TGTGCCAGCAGCCCACAGATTAGCACAGATACGCAGTATTTT. Its translation: CASSPQISTDTQYF. This chain links TRBV9 with TRBJ2-3; D ambiguous. The CDR3 consists of 14 residues. CDR1 SGDLS and CDR2 YYNGEE come from the germline V gene. The germline V and J ends were trimmed by 4 bases and 0 bases, with 9 bases remaining between them.